These T cell receptor beta chains were read from a single sample in a study of post-analysis software for immune sequencing data. One entry per CDR3 protein, called by TCRdb with MiXCR from the PCR reads. This table holds under 900,000 distinct CDR3 sequences, about 50% found once. Material for sequencing was blood. The receptors come from a girl aged 10 to 17 with multiple sclerosis. CDR3s include the opening cysteine and the closing phenylalanine or tryptophan. A D gene is named only where the DNA matches it firmly. For some rows the clone size is stated as once, few or many, or as a class when expanded; others skip it.

v_gene: TRBV29-1; len: 18; j_gene: TRBJ2-1; d_gene: TRBD1; abundance: .; CDR3aa: CSVEGILDRGGTGDEQFF; CDR3nt: TGCAGCGTTGAAGGGATATTGGACAGGGGAGGAACCGGGGATGAGCAGTTCTTC
v_gene: TRBV27; len: 16; j_gene: TRBJ1-1; d_gene: .; abundance: few; CDR3aa: CASSSNRAEGNTEAFF; CDR3nt: TGTGCCAGCAGTTCTAACAGGGCAGAAGGGAACACTGAAGCTTTCTTT
v_gene: TRBV5-1; len: 20; j_gene: TRBJ1-2; d_gene: .; abundance: .; CDR3aa: CASSFFGVATGPHRNYGYTF; CDR3nt: TGCGCCAGCAGCTTTTTTGGAGTGGCGACAGGTCCTCATCGTAACTATGGCTACACCTTC
v_gene: TRBV12-3/TRBV12-4; len: 14; j_gene: TRBJ2-2; d_gene: .; abundance: few; CDR3aa: CASSVRTDGGELFF; CDR3nt: TGTGCCAGCAGTGTAAGGACCGATGGCGGGGAGCTGTTTTTT
v_gene: TRBV7-9; len: 15; j_gene: TRBJ2-7; d_gene: TRBD2; abundance: .; CDR3aa: CASSSSGLDKDEQYF; CDR3nt: TGTGCCAGCAGCTCCTCGGGACTAGACAAAGACGAGCAGTACTTC
v_gene: TRBV7-2; len: 16; j_gene: TRBJ2-7; d_gene: TRBD2; abundance: .; CDR3aa: CASSLGGGLAVYEQYF; CDR3nt: TGTGCCAGCAGCTTAGGGGGGGGACTAGCTGTGTACGAGCAGTACTTC
v_gene: TRBV12-3/TRBV12-4; len: 15; j_gene: TRBJ2-5; d_gene: TRBD2; abundance: .; CDR3aa: CASSLGGRGWETQYF; CDR3nt: TGTGCCAGCAGTTTGGGAGGGAGAGGTTGGGAGACCCAGTACTTC
v_gene: TRBV6-1; len: 16; j_gene: TRBJ2-1; d_gene: .; abundance: .; CDR3aa: CASSFSGGRGYNEQFF; CDR3nt: TGTGCCAGCAGTTTCAGTGGGGGACGTGGTTACAATGAGCAGTTCTTC
v_gene: TRBV6-5; len: 15; j_gene: TRBJ1-4; d_gene: .; abundance: .; CDR3aa: CASSYSTGPKSELFF; CDR3nt: TGTGCCAGCAGTTACTCAACAGGACCGAAGTCCGAACTGTTTTTT
v_gene: TRBV11-2; len: 16; j_gene: TRBJ2-5; d_gene: TRBD2; abundance: few; CDR3aa: CASSFALAGLQETQYF; CDR3nt: TGTGCCAGCAGCTTCGCCTTAGCGGGGCTCCAAGAGACCCAGTACTTC
v_gene: TRBV7-3; len: 18; j_gene: TRBJ2-5; d_gene: TRBD1; abundance: .; CDR3aa: CASSLLGPGQGAGETQYF; CDR3nt: TGTGCCAGCAGCTTACTCGGTCCGGGACAGGGGGCCGGCGAGACCCAGTACTTC
v_gene: TRBV5-1; len: 14; j_gene: TRBJ2-5; d_gene: .; abundance: .; CDR3aa: CASSFGTIQETQYF; CDR3nt: TGCGCCAGCAGCTTCGGGACCATCCAAGAGACCCAGTACTTC
v_gene: TRBV29-1; len: 13; j_gene: TRBJ2-1; d_gene: .; abundance: .; CDR3aa: CSVERGRQNEQFF; CDR3nt: TGCAGCGTTGAAAGGGGTCGACAGAATGAGCAGTTCTTC
v_gene: TRBV6-1; len: 17; j_gene: TRBJ2-1; d_gene: .; abundance: few; CDR3aa: CASTHMGTSGVDNEQFF; CDR3nt: TGTGCCAGCACCCATATGGGGACAAGCGGGGTCGACAATGAGCAGTTCTTC
v_gene: TRBV6-2/TRBV6-3; len: 16; j_gene: TRBJ2-5; d_gene: .; abundance: .; CDR3aa: CASSYSRKNIQETQYF; CDR3nt: TGTGCCAGCAGTTACTCAAGGAAAAACATCCAAGAGACCCAGTACTTC
v_gene: TRBV12-3/TRBV12-4; len: 13; j_gene: TRBJ2-3; d_gene: .; abundance: .; CDR3aa: CASSLREIDTQYF; CDR3nt: TGTGCCAGCAGCCTTCGGGAGATAGATACGCAGTATTTT
v_gene: TRBV29-1; len: 15; j_gene: TRBJ2-1; d_gene: .; abundance: .; CDR3aa: CSVENAEGGADEQFF; CDR3nt: TGCAGCGTTGAAAACGCAGAGGGGGGTGCGGATGAGCAGTTCTTC
v_gene: TRBV15; len: 17; j_gene: TRBJ2-1; d_gene: .; abundance: .; CDR3aa: CATSRDFQRPTYNEQFF; CDR3nt: TGTGCCACCAGCAGAGATTTCCAGCGCCCTACCTACAATGAGCAGTTCTTC
v_gene: TRBV15; len: 17; j_gene: TRBJ2-3; d_gene: TRBD2; abundance: .; CDR3aa: CATSGTSPGLAGDTQYF; CDR3nt: TGTGCCACCAGCGGAACCTCTCCGGGACTAGCGGGAGATACGCAGTATTTT
v_gene: TRBV7-8; len: 15; j_gene: TRBJ1-1; d_gene: .; abundance: once; CDR3aa: CASSPTAGALLKAFF; CDR3nt: TGTGCCAGCAGCCCGACCGCAGGGGCCCTTCTTAAAGCTTTCTTT
v_gene: TRBV12-3/TRBV12-4; len: 14; j_gene: TRBJ2-7; d_gene: .; abundance: .; CDR3aa: CASSLWTIFYEQYF; CDR3nt: TGTGCCAGCAGTTTGTGGACTATTTTCTACGAGCAGTACTTC
v_gene: TRBV6-5; len: 15; j_gene: TRBJ1-2; d_gene: .; abundance: .; CDR3aa: CASSLQGTATYGYTF; CDR3nt: TGTGCCAGCAGTTTACAGGGAACAGCTACCTATGGCTACACCTTC
v_gene: TRBV14; len: 15; j_gene: TRBJ1-6; d_gene: TRBD1; abundance: .; CDR3aa: CASSPRGQPNSPLHF; CDR3nt: TGTGCCAGCAGCCCCCGGGGACAGCCAAATTCACCCCTCCACTTT
v_gene: TRBV20-1; len: 12; j_gene: TRBJ2-1; d_gene: TRBD1; abundance: .; CDR3aa: CSARATGREQFF; CDR3nt: TGCAGTGCTAGAGCGACAGGGCGTGAGCAGTTCTTC
v_gene: TRBV2; len: 20; j_gene: TRBJ2-1; d_gene: TRBD2; abundance: .; CDR3aa: CASSGVFAGGGTLYYNEQFF; CDR3nt: TGTGCCAGCAGTGGTGTGTTCGCGGGAGGAGGGACTCTCTACTACAATGAGCAGTTCTTC
v_gene: TRBV20-1; len: 13; j_gene: TRBJ2-5; d_gene: .; abundance: .; CDR3aa: CSPRGGIQETQYF; CDR3nt: TGCAGCCCTAGGGGGGGGATCCAAGAGACCCAGTACTTC
v_gene: TRBV29-1; len: 12; j_gene: TRBJ2-7; d_gene: TRBD1; abundance: .; CDR3aa: CSVARQGHEQYF; CDR3nt: TGCAGCGTTGCCCGACAGGGCCACGAGCAGTACTTC
v_gene: TRBV29-1; len: 14; j_gene: TRBJ2-5; d_gene: .; abundance: .; CDR3aa: CSAAGRPNKETQYF; CDR3nt: TGCAGCGCCGCCGGGAGACCGAACAAGGAGACCCAGTACTTC
v_gene: TRBV29-1; len: 14; j_gene: TRBJ2-7; d_gene: TRBD1; abundance: many; CDR3aa: CSVSQGRGSYEQYF; CDR3nt: TGCAGCGTCTCACAGGGGCGTGGGTCCTACGAGCAGTACTTC
v_gene: TRBV10-2; len: 12; j_gene: TRBJ2-3; d_gene: .; abundance: few; CDR3aa: CASIGGTDTQYF; CDR3nt: TGCGCCAGCATCGGAGGGACAGATACGCAGTATTTT
v_gene: TRBV10-3; len: 15; j_gene: TRBJ2-1; d_gene: TRBD1; abundance: few; CDR3aa: CAIRTDRGTRNEQFF; CDR3nt: TGTGCCATCCGAACAGACAGGGGAACACGGAATGAGCAGTTCTTC
v_gene: TRBV4-1; len: 14; j_gene: TRBJ2-7; d_gene: .; abundance: few; CDR3aa: CASSPIAASYEQYF; CDR3nt: TGCGCCAGCAGCCCCATCGCGGCATCCTACGAGCAGTACTTC
v_gene: TRBV5-1; len: 14; j_gene: TRBJ2-7; d_gene: TRBD2; abundance: few; CDR3aa: CASSGTSGRHEQYF; CDR3nt: TGCGCCAGCAGCGGGACTAGCGGGAGGCACGAGCAGTACTTC
v_gene: TRBV5-1; len: 15; j_gene: TRBJ2-1; d_gene: TRBD2; abundance: .; CDR3aa: CASSLERGSYNEQFF; CDR3nt: TGTGCCAGCAGCTTAGAGCGGGGGTCCTACAATGAGCAGTTCTTC
v_gene: TRBV20-1; len: 15; j_gene: TRBJ2-3; d_gene: .; abundance: .; CDR3aa: CSAKVPGTDSGTQYF; CDR3nt: TGCAGTGCTAAGGTCCCCGGGACTGACTCAGGTACGCAGTATTTT
v_gene: TRBV7-2; len: 16; j_gene: TRBJ2-3; d_gene: TRBD2; abundance: few; CDR3aa: CASSTGLAGGADTQYF; CDR3nt: TGTGCCAGCAGCACTGGACTAGCGGGAGGTGCAGATACGCAGTATTTT
v_gene: TRBV29-1; len: 14; j_gene: TRBJ2-1; d_gene: TRBD2; abundance: .; CDR3aa: CSVQTSGSYNEQFF; CDR3nt: TGCAGCGTCCAGACTAGCGGGAGTTACAATGAGCAGTTCTTC
v_gene: TRBV5-1; len: 16; j_gene: TRBJ2-7; d_gene: TRBD1; abundance: .; CDR3aa: CASSLARGQGAEEQYF; CDR3nt: TGCGCCAGCAGCTTGGCCAGGGGACAGGGGGCGGAAGAGCAGTACTTC
v_gene: TRBV11-2; len: 18; j_gene: TRBJ2-5; d_gene: .; abundance: few; CDR3aa: CASSPYLIRGTAVETQYF; CDR3nt: TGTGCCAGCAGCCCCTACCTTATCCGTGGTACGGCCGTGGAGACCCAGTACTTC
v_gene: TRBV20-1; len: 17; j_gene: TRBJ2-7; d_gene: TRBD2; abundance: .; CDR3aa: CSATMAGSSGSKDEQYF; CDR3nt: TGCAGTGCAACCATGGCCGGATCTAGCGGGAGTAAGGACGAGCAGTACTTC
v_gene: TRBV29-1; len: 13; j_gene: TRBJ2-2; d_gene: .; abundance: .; CDR3aa: CSVNRVNTGELFF; CDR3nt: TGCAGCGTCAACAGGGTGAACACCGGGGAGCTGTTTTTT
v_gene: TRBV5-1; len: 15; j_gene: TRBJ2-3; d_gene: TRBD2; abundance: .; CDR3aa: CASSLSGRVTDTQYF; CDR3nt: TGCGCCAGCAGCTTGAGCGGGAGGGTCACAGATACGCAGTATTTT
v_gene: TRBV3-1; len: 14; j_gene: TRBJ2-3; d_gene: .; abundance: few; CDR3aa: CASSPRRDLDTQYF; CDR3nt: TGTGCCAGCAGCCCTCGACGGGACCTGGATACGCAGTATTTT
v_gene: TRBV4-1; len: 15; j_gene: TRBJ1-2; d_gene: .; abundance: .; CDR3aa: CASSLPTTGPYGYTF; CDR3nt: TGCGCCAGCAGCCTCCCTACGACAGGTCCCTATGGCTACACCTTC
v_gene: TRBV5-1; len: 13; j_gene: TRBJ2-7; d_gene: .; abundance: .; CDR3aa: CASAERSSYEQYF; CDR3nt: TGCGCCAGCGCGGAGCGGAGCTCCTACGAGCAGTACTTC
v_gene: TRBV7-8; len: 13; j_gene: TRBJ2-7; d_gene: .; abundance: few; CDR3aa: CASSRALSYEQYF; CDR3nt: TGTGCCAGCAGCCGAGCATTATCCTACGAGCAGTACTTC
v_gene: TRBV25-1; len: 14; j_gene: TRBJ2-5; d_gene: .; abundance: .; CDR3aa: CASSGYGLQETQYF; CDR3nt: TGTGCCAGCAGTGGGTACGGACTCCAAGAGACCCAGTACTTC
v_gene: TRBV15; len: 14; j_gene: TRBJ1-2; d_gene: .; abundance: few; CDR3aa: CATSRARTDYGYTF; CDR3nt: TGTGCCACCAGCAGAGCAAGGACAGACTATGGCTACACCTTC
v_gene: TRBV5-6; len: 14; j_gene: TRBJ2-5; d_gene: .; abundance: few; CDR3aa: CASSLVRGEETQYF; CDR3nt: TGTGCCAGCAGCTTGGTAAGGGGAGAGGAGACCCAGTACTTC
v_gene: TRBV5-1; len: 14; j_gene: TRBJ2-5; d_gene: .; abundance: .; CDR3aa: CASSLAAEQETQYF; CDR3nt: TGCGCCAGCAGCTTGGCCGCTGAGCAAGAGACCCAGTACTTC
v_gene: TRBV12-3/TRBV12-4; len: 15; j_gene: TRBJ2-1; d_gene: TRBD2; abundance: few; CDR3aa: CASSYGLAPNNEQFF; CDR3nt: TGTGCCAGCAGTTACGGACTAGCGCCAAACAATGAGCAGTTCTTC
v_gene: TRBV27; len: 17; j_gene: TRBJ1-5; d_gene: .; abundance: .; CDR3aa: CASSSRMGELSNQPQHF; CDR3nt: TGTGCCAGCAGTTCCCGGATGGGGGAGTTAAGCAATCAGCCCCAGCATTTT
v_gene: TRBV5-1; len: 14; j_gene: TRBJ2-7; d_gene: TRBD1; abundance: .; CDR3aa: CASSLADRVSEQYF; CDR3nt: TGCGCCAGCAGCTTGGCGGACAGGGTTTCCGAGCAGTACTTC